The rows below give T cell receptor beta chains drawn from one sample of a study of T cell responses to AZD1222 COVID-19 vaccine. Assay used: immunoSEQ multiplex PCR; TCRdb lists only in-frame clones, some missing. The sample yields roughly 98,000 clones, around 94% seen once. This specimen consisted of peripheral blood, obtained on day 0 of AZD1222 vaccination. The receptors originated from an adult in good health. Each CDR3 is given with its conserved first and last residue. The D gene is left open where the match is weak. Clone size is given for some rows only: seen once, a few or many times, or a class if the clone is expanded.

TRBV29-1	-	TRBD1	TRBJ1-2	CSDTGTGYGYTF	TGCAGCGATACCGGGACAGGCTATGGCTACACCTTC
TRBV21-1	-	-	TRBJ2-5	CASSSLTGTGFQETQYF	TGTGCCAGCAGCTCCCTTACCGGGACAGGCTTCCAAGAGACCCAGTACTTC
TRBV7-3	-	-	TRBJ2-3	CASSPGSTSDTQYF	TGTGCCAGCAGCCCAGGGTCCACTTCGGATACGCAGTATTTT
TRBV6-5	few	TRBD1	TRBJ2-7	CASSYSRGLVSDEQYF	TGTGCCAGCAGTTACTCGAGGGGGCTAGTTTCGGACGAGCAGTACTTC
TRBV14	-	-	TRBJ1-1	CASSSARKNTEAFF	TGTGCCAGCAGCTCCGCGCGCAAGAACACTGAAGCTTTCTTT
TRBV28	-	-	TRBJ1-2	CASGSRSGYTF	TGTGCCAGCGGTTCCCGTTCGGGCTACACCTTC
TRBV28	-	TRBD1	TRBJ1-3	CASSLWTGGAGGNTIYF	TGTGCCAGCAGTTTGTGGACAGGGGGCGCAGGTGGAAACACCATATATTTT
TRBV13	-	-	TRBJ2-3	CASSPGVLGTQYF	TGTGCCAGCAGCCCCGGCGTATTGGGAACGCAGTATTTT
TRBV5-6	-	TRBD1	TRBJ1-1	CASSIDRVTEAFF	TGTGCCAGCAGCATCGACAGGGTTACTGAAGCTTTCTTT
TRBV9	-	-	TRBJ2-1	CASSPGGSPNEQFF	TGTGCCAGCAGCCCTGGGGGCAGCCCGAATGAGCAGTTCTTC
TRBV29-1	-	-	TRBJ2-3	CSVRWDTQYF	TGCAGCGTCCGATGGGATACGCAGTATTTT
TRBV18	-	-	TRBJ1-2	CASSPSESGGGWGYTF	TGTGCCAGCTCACCATCAGAGTCCGGGGGCGGATGGGGCTACACCTTC
TRBV4-2	-	TRBD1	TRBJ2-2	CASSHGTANTGELFF	TGTGCCAGCAGCCACGGGACAGCGAACACCGGGGAGCTGTTTTTT
TRBV7-3	-	TRBD2	TRBJ2-7	CASSLKKNSGRGHEQYF	TGTGCCAGCAGCTTAAAAAAAAATAGCGGGAGGGGCCACGAGCAGTACTTC
TRBV28	-	-	TRBJ1-5	CASRPGGSNQPQHF	TGTGCCAGCAGACCGGGGGGGTCCAATCAGCCCCAGCATTTT
TRBV19	-	-	TRBJ1-1	CASRRESGTEAFF	TGTGCCAGTAGGCGAGAATCGGGCACTGAAGCTTTCTTT
TRBV7-2	-	-	TRBJ2-5	CASSLVARVKEETQYF	TGTGCCAGCAGCTTAGTCGCCAGGGTGAAAGAAGAGACCCAGTACTTC
TRBV6-5	-	TRBD1	TRBJ2-7	CASSSRDSSYEQYF	TGTGCCAGCAGCAGCCGGGACAGTTCCTACGAGCAGTACTTC
TRBV20-1	-	-	TRBJ1-1	CSASGDLNTEAFF	TGCAGTGCTAGTGGGGACCTCAACACTGAAGCTTTCTTT
TRBV14	-	-	TRBJ1-2	CASSQDLSGRWAGYTF	TGTGCCAGCAGCCAAGATCTTTCAGGGAGGTGGGCTGGCTACACCTTC
TRBV19	-	-	TRBJ2-7	CASSLGTRGYEQYF	TGTGCCAGTAGCCTCGGGACACGCGGGTACGAGCAGTACTTC
TRBV4-1	-	-	TRBJ2-1	CASSLHNEQFF	TGCGCCAGCAGCCTACACAATGAGCAGTTCTTC
TRBV6-2/TRBV6-3	-	TRBD2	TRBJ2-1	CASSYPTSGYYNEQFF	TGTGCCAGCAGTTACCCCACTAGCGGGTATTACAATGAGCAGTTCTTC
TRBV10-3	-	-	TRBJ2-2	CAIKRQNTGELFF	TGTGCCATCAAACGACAGAACACCGGGGAGCTGTTTTTT
TRBV19	-	TRBD2	TRBJ2-7	CASSRTSGTLRSSYEQYF	TGTGCCAGTAGTCGGACTAGCGGCACCCTTAGGAGCTCCTACGAGCAGTACTTC
TRBV6-5	-	-	TRBJ2-1	CASSMQGWYEQFF	TGTGCCAGCAGTATGCAGGGGTGGTATGAGCAGTTCTTC